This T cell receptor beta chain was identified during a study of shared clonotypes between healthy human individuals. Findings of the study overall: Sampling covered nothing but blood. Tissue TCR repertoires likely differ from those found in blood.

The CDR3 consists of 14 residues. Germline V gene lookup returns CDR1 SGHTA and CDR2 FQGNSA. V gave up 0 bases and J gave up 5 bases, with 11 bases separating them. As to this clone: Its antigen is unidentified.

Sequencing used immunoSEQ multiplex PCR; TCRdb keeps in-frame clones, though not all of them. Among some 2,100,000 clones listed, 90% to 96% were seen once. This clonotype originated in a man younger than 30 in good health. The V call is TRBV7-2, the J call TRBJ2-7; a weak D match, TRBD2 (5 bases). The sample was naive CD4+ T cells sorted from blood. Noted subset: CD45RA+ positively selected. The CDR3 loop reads CASSLAARAHEQYF. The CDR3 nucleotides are TGTGCCAGCAGCTTAGCGGCGAGGGCCCACGAGCAGTACTTC.